One sample yielded the 25 T cell receptor beta chains listed below, sequenced in a study of shared clonotypes between healthy human individuals. Measured with immunoSEQ multiplex PCR; TCRdb has only the in-frame clones, and not every one. This table holds fewer than 3 million clones, 85% to 95% found once. Sequencing was done on a sample of naive CD4+ T cells from PBMCs. The subset denotes: CD45RA+ positively selected. The source is a man in his late teens or twenties in good health. Some clones in this sample may be carry-over from other donors' samples.

Turning to this clone: Within the sample, other DNA sequences also encode this same CDR3. The chain couples TRBV28 to TRBJ2-2; D remains unclear. This CDR3 has 13 amino acids. Germline values: CDR1 MDHEN, CDR2 SYDVKM. Trimming took 2 bases from V and 4 from J, leaving 5 bases between them. DNA for the CDR3: TGTGCCAGCAGTTTAATCGGCACCGGGGAGCTGTTTTTT. Its translation is CASSLIGTGELFF.

This clone was found once. The chain uses TRBV7-3 and TRBJ1-2; maybe TRBD1 (6 bases). Trimming took 5 bases from V and 7 from J, leaving 14 bases between them. Germline V gene sequence: CDR1 SGHTA, CDR2 FQGTGA. This CDR3 is built from 13 residues. CDR3 region: CASSTNRAGGYTF. CDR3 bases: TGTGCCAGCAGCACCAACAGGGCGGGTGGCTACACCTTC.

The genes are TRBV2 and TRBJ2-7; D is undetermined. The V and J ends lost 6 bases and 7 bases respectively, with 16 bases between them. Per the germline V gene, CDR1 is SNHLY and CDR2 is FYNNEI. This CDR3 spans 13 amino acids. This CDR3 is CASRRLARWEQYF. The CDR3 DNA reads as TGTGCCAGCAGGAGGCTGGCCCGGTGGGAGCAGTACTTC.

This chain links TRBV5-6 with TRBJ2-7, with 7 bases fitting TRBD1. The CDR3 runs 14 residues. Per germline, CDR1 SGHDT and CDR2 YYEEEE. Germline trimming cut 4 bases from V and 2 bases from J; bases unmatched to any gene: 6. The CDR3 is CASSRGQVAYEQYF. The CDR3, as DNA: TGTGCCAGCAGCCGAGGACAGGTAGCCTACGAGCAGTACTTC.

The chain links TRBV5-1 to TRBJ1-2, with a possible D match to TRBD1 (5 bases). This CDR3 region has 15 residues. Trimming removed 2 bases from V and 4 bases from J, with 15 bases in between. The germline CDR1 and CDR2 sequences are SGHRS and YFSETQ. The CDR3 protein is CASSLIPTGAYGYTF. The CDR3 region has the DNA TGCGCCAGCAGCTTAATACCGACCGGGGCCTATGGCTACACCTTC.

About this clone itself: Additional DNA sequences in this sample encode the identical CDR3. J is TRBJ1-5 and V is TRBV28; TRBD1 matches at 7 bases. Per the germline V gene, CDR1 is MDHEN and CDR2 is SYDVKM. CDR3 length equals 14 residues. The V segment lost 3 bases and the J segment 6 bases; nucleotides outside the gene matches: 5. CDR3 in amino acids: CASSLRQGGQPQHF. The CDR3 DNA sequence: TGTGCCAGCAGTTTGCGGCAGGGGGGTCAGCCCCAGCATTTT.

The V and J genes are TRBV30 and TRBJ2-7; possibly TRBD1 or TRBD2 for D (6 bases each). The CDR3 is 14 amino acids. V was cut by 2 bases and J by 4 bases, with 15 bases left in between. Germline CDR1 is GTSNPN and CDR2 is SVGIG (reference sequence). CDR3 region: CAWSMGGAVYEQYF. The CDR3 DNA sequence: TGTGCCTGGAGTATGGGGGGCGCAGTTTACGAGCAGTACTTC.

A few counts support this clone. V usage is TRBV6-5 and J usage is TRBJ1-3; tentatively, D is TRBD1 (5 bases). Germline V gene data show CDR1 as MNHEY and CDR2 as SVGAGI. This CDR3 contains 13 residues. With 6 bases removed from V and 1 base from J, the gap between germline ends came to 7 bases. This CDR3 is CASRAGSGNTIYF. In DNA form, the CDR3 reads TGTGCCAGCAGGGCAGGGTCTGGAAACACCATATATTTT.

Concerning this clone: This sample also contains other DNA sequences that code for the same CDR3. The J gene is TRBJ2-2, the V gene TRBV28; TRBD2 agrees at 11 bases. CDR3 size: 15 residues. V was pared by 6 bases and J by 1 base, with 1 base of the junction left unmatched. Looked up from germline, CDR1 is MDHEN and CDR2 is SYDVKM. CDR3 DNA: TGTGCCAGCAGACTAGCGGGAGTGAACACCGGGGAGCTGTTTTTT. This sequence encodes CASRLAGVNTGELFF. Combining the CDR3 with reference TRBV28 and TRBJ2-2 gives the whole variable domain DVKVTQSSRYLVKRTGEKVFLECVQDMDHENMFWYRQDPGLGLRLIYFSYDVKMKEKGDIPEGYSVSREKKERFSLILESASTNQTSMYLCASRLAGVNTGELFFGEGSRLTVL.

V usage is TRBV18 and J usage is TRBJ2-3, with 11 bases identical to TRBD2. V dropped 3 bases and J dropped 2; count of bases not matched to a gene: 7. CDR1 KGHSH and CDR2 LQKENI come from the germline V gene. The CDR3 sequence is 17 residues long. CDR3 in amino acids: CASSPFRTSGPTDTQYF. The DNA of the CDR3 is TGTGCCAGCTCACCTTTTCGGACTAGCGGGCCCACAGATACGCAGTATTTT.

V gene TRBV5-5 combines with J gene TRBJ2-3, with a weak D call TRBD1 (6 bases). Trimming took off 1 base at V and 3 bases at J, with 12 bases between the two ends. CDR3 length equals 15 residues. Germline CDR1 is SGHKS and CDR2 is YYEKEE (reference sequence). The CDR3, as DNA: TGTGCCAGCAGCTTGAGACAGGCCTCAACAGATACGCAGTATTTT. Translated, it gives CASSLRQASTDTQYF. The full variable domain, with the rest looked up from reference TRBV5-5 and TRBJ2-3, is DAGVTQSPTHLIKTRGQQVTLRCSPISGHKSVSWYQQVLGQGPQFIFQYYEKEERGRGNFPDRFSARQFPNYSSELNVNALLLGDSALYLCASSLRQASTDTQYFGPGTRLTVL.

This rearrangement joins TRBV5-4 to TRBJ1-2; perhaps TRBD1 as D (6 bases). V was shortened by 0 bases and J by 6 bases, with 12 bases between the two germline ends. This CDR3 contains 14 residues. Germline values: CDR1 SGHNT, CDR2 YYREEE (reference sequence). CDR3 loop: CASSLVQGWNGYTF. The CDR3, as DNA: TGTGCCAGCAGCTTGGTGCAGGGGTGGAATGGCTACACCTTC.

The chain employs TRBV5-5 and TRBJ1-1, with D perhaps matching TRBD1 (6 bases). Germline V CDR1 and CDR2: SGHKS, YYEKEE (reference sequence). The CDR3 extends over 14 amino acids. V was clipped by 3 bases and J by 0 bases, with 9 bases between them. The CDR3 DNA reads TGTGCCAGCAGCTGGGACAATCTGAACACTGAAGCTTTCTTT. As protein: CASSWDNLNTEAFF.

This CDR3 is CASSQTLSSYEQYF. CDR3 in DNA: TGTGCCAGCAGTCAGACACTGAGCTCCTACGAGCAGTACTTC. V and J are TRBV6-1 and TRBJ2-5; D is ambiguous. Judging by the DNA end, TRBJ2-7 fits better; the J call may be wrong. Looked up from germline, CDR1 is MNHNS and CDR2 is SASEGT. This CDR3 is 14 amino acids long.

This clone was counted a single time. The chain links TRBV30 to TRBJ2-2; no clear D gene. Germline assignment: CDR1 GTSNPN and CDR2 SVGIG (reference sequence). The ends were cut back, 8 bases at V and 4 bases at J, with 14 bases in the middle. The CDR3 covers 13 residues. The CDR3 sequence: CAGPGQGTGELFF. In DNA form, the CDR3 reads TGTGCCGGCCCGGGTCAAGGCACCGGGGAGCTGTTTTTT.

The chain joins TRBV7-8 to TRBJ2-7; D may be TRBD2 (5 bases). The CDR3 covers 14 residues. Trimming pared 5 bases from V and 0 bases from J, leaving 11 bases between. Germline V gene data show CDR1 as SGHVS and CDR2 as FQNEAQ. CDR3 sequence reads: CASSLGEASYEQYF. The CDR3 DNA sequence: TGTGCCAGCAGCCTGGGAGAGGCCTCCTACGAGCAGTACTTC.

The genes are TRBV29-1 and TRBJ1-2; TRBD1 matches at 11 bases. Germline V lookup: CDR1 SQVTM, CDR2 ANQGSEA. This CDR3 spans 11 amino acids. With V trimmed by 6 bases and J by 13 bases, 7 bases remained unmatched. CDR3 bases: TGCAGCGTGGGACAGGGGGGTTGGTCCACCTTC. The encoded protein is CSVGQGGWSTF. The full variable domain, completed using reference TRBV29-1 and TRBJ1-2, is SAVISQKPSRDICQRGTSLTIQCQVDSQVTMMFWYRQQPGQSLTLIATANQGSEATYESGFVIDKFPISRPNLTFSTLTVSNMSPEDSSIYLCSVGQGGWSTFGSGTRLTVV.

V usage is TRBV19 and J usage is TRBJ2-7; D remains ambiguous. The CDR3 totals 17 residues. V dropped 3 bases and J dropped 1 base, with 19 bases sitting between them. Germline CDR1 reads LNHDA; CDR2 reads SQIVND (reference sequence). CDR3 loop: CASSMGFSLGYSYEQYF. In DNA, the CDR3 is TGTGCCAGTAGTATGGGTTTCAGTCTTGGCTATTCCTACGAGCAGTACTTC.

The J gene is TRBJ1-2, the V gene TRBV30; D is possibly TRBD1 (6 bases). The V and J ends lost 7 bases and 3 bases respectively, with 9 bases between them. CDR3 length equals 11 residues. Germline CDR1 reads GTSNPN; CDR2 reads SVGIG (reference sequence). This CDR3 is CAFSGDYGYTF. CDR3 in DNA: TGTGCCTTCTCAGGGGACTATGGCTACACCTTC.

The chain employs TRBV5-4 and TRBJ2-4; 7 nucleotides agree with TRBD2. The junction had 8 bases not matched to a gene; V was cut back by 5 bases and J by 3 bases. The germline CDR1 and CDR2 sequences are SGHNT and YYREEE (reference sequence). This CDR3 contains 15 residues. The CDR3 spells CASRSWAGDKNIQYF. The CDR3 DNA follows: TGTGCCAGCAGGTCCTGGGCGGGGGACAAAAACATTCAGTACTTC. Full variable domain (rest looked up from reference TRBV5-4 and TRBJ2-4): ETGVTQSPTHLIKTRGQQVTLRCSSQSGHNTVSWYQQALGQGPQFIFQYYREEENGRGNFPPRFSGLQFPNYSSELNVNALELDDSALYLCASRSWAGDKNIQYFGAGTRLSVL.

This sequence joins TRBV6-5 and TRBJ1-6; D not resolved. The CDR3 is 14 residues long. Germline V gene data show CDR1 as MNHEY and CDR2 as SVGAGI. Trimming cost V 2 bases and J 10 bases, with 12 bases left between them. The CDR3 coding sequence is TGTGCCAGCAGTTACGGCGTCGGGAACTCACCCCTCCACTTT. It yields the protein CASSYGVGNSPLHF.

As concerns this clone: Different DNA sequences within this sample yield the same CDR3. J is TRBJ2-3 and V is TRBV18; D is ambiguous. The CDR3 is 13 residues long. Trimming took 2 bases from V and 0 from J, leaving 3 bases between them. Germline assignment: CDR1 KGHSH and CDR2 LQKENI. The chain's CDR3 is CASSPLSTDTQYF. The DNA for the CDR3 is TGTGCCAGCTCACCATTGAGCACAGATACGCAGTATTTT.

The V gene is TRBV7-9, the J gene TRBJ2-3, with 7 positions matching TRBD1. Germline CDR1 SEHNR, CDR2 FQNEAQ (reference sequence). After removal of 7 bases from V and 4 bases from J, the junction contained 20 bases not matched to a gene. The CDR3 sequence is 18 residues long. The CDR3 protein is CASILTYRGPRGADTQYF. CDR3 in DNA: TGTGCCAGCATCCTTACCTACAGGGGCCCCAGGGGCGCAGATACGCAGTATTTT.

V is TRBV18 and J is TRBJ1-1, with D possibly TRBD1 on 5 matching bases. Trimming shortened V by 6 bases and J by 8 bases, and 19 bases separated the two germline ends. CDR1 KGHSH and CDR2 LQKENI come from the germline V gene. The CDR3 consists of 14 residues. DNA for the CDR3: TGTGCCAGCTCGCCGGGACTGCCTCCCAGGGAAGCTTTCTTT. Protein sequence: CASSPGLPPREAFF. Full variable domain (missing parts from reference TRBV18 and TRBJ1-1): NAGVMQNPRHLVRRRGQEARLRCSPMKGHSHVYWYRQLPEEGLKFMVYLQKENIIDESGMPKERFSAEFPKEGPSILRIQQVVRGDSAAYFCASSPGLPPREAFFGQGTRLTVV.

The CDR3 loop is CASSIQGRHNEKLFF. CDR3 DNA: TGTGCCAGCAGCATACAGGGACGGCATAATGAAAAACTGTTTTTT. The chain joins TRBV7-6 to TRBJ1-4; the D gene is possibly TRBD1 (6 bases). This CDR3 comprises 15 residues. The germline gives CDR1 SGHVS, CDR2 FNYEAQ. Trimming shortened V by 5 bases and J by 4 bases, and 14 bases separated the two germline ends.